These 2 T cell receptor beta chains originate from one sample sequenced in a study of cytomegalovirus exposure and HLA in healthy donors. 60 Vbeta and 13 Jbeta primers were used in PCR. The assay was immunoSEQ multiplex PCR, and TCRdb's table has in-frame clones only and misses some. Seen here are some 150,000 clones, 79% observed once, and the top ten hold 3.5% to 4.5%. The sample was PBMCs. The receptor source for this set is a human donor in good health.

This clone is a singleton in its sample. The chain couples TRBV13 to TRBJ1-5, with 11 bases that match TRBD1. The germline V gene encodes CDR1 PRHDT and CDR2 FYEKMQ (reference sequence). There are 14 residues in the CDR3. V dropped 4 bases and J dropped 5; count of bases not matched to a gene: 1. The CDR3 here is CASSSGQGDQPQHF. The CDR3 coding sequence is TGTGCCAGCAGCTCGGGACAGGGGGATCAGCCCCAGCATTTT.

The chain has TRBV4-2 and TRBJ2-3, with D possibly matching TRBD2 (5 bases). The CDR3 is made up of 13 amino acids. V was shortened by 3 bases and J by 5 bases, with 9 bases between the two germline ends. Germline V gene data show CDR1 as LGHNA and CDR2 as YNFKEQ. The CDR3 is CASSQLLEDTQYF. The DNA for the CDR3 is TGTGCCAGCAGCCAGCTACTAGAAGATACGCAGTATTTT.